Listed here are 8 T cell receptor beta chains from one sample, sequenced in a study of T cell responses to AZD1222 COVID-19 vaccine. Measured with immunoSEQ multiplex PCR; TCRdb has only the in-frame clones, and not every one. The profile shows just over 65,000 clones, less than 90% of them singletons. The specimen comprised peripheral blood, sampled on day 0 of AZD1222 vaccination. These receptors all come from an adult in good health.

V and J are TRBV4-3 and TRBJ1-2; TRBD1 might be the D (6 bases). The CDR3 contains 14 residues. In germline, CDR1 is LGHNA, CDR2 YSLEER. The germline V and J ends were trimmed by 1 base and 8 bases, with 14 bases remaining between them. This CDR3 is CASSQGSGQQGYTF. The CDR3 DNA sequence: TGCGCCAGCAGCCAAGGTTCCGGACAGCAGGGCTACACCTTC.

The sample holds a few counts of this clone. The same CDR3 can be traced to other DNA sequences in this sample. The chain uses TRBV28 and TRBJ2-3; the D gene is possibly TRBD2 (5 bases). The V end lost 2 bases, the J end lost 1 base, and 13 bases lay between the germline ends. This CDR3 region has 16 residues. The V gene's germline CDR1 is MDHEN and CDR2 SYDVKM. The CDR3 loop is CASSLPRGRGTDTQYF. The CDR3 DNA sequence: TGTGCCAGCAGTTTACCCCGGGGTAGAGGCACAGATACGCAGTATTTT.

This chain joins TRBV5-1 and TRBJ2-7; 7 bases fit TRBD1. This CDR3 contains 14 residues. J was trimmed by 3 bases and V by 0 bases; bases with no gene match: 3. Per germline, CDR1 SGHRS and CDR2 YFSETQ. The CDR3 region is CASSLGAGGYEQYF. The CDR3 nucleotides are TGCGCCAGCAGCTTGGGTGCAGGGGGCTACGAGCAGTACTTC.

This chain uses TRBV19 with TRBJ2-7; 9 positions match TRBD1. Trimming cost V 2 bases and J 6 bases; bases outside gene matches: 11. Germline CDR1 is LNHDA and CDR2 is SQIVND (reference sequence). The CDR3 has 16 residues. The CDR3: CASSILPGQGISEQYF. The DNA of the CDR3 is TGTGCCAGTAGTATACTACCGGGACAGGGTATAAGCGAGCAGTACTTC. The variable domain in full, with the rest retrieved from reference TRBV19 and TRBJ2-7, is DGGITQSPKYLFRKEGQNVTLSCEQNLNHDAMYWYRQDPGQGLRLIYYSQIVNDFQKGDIAEGYSVSREKKESFPLTVTSAQKNPTAFYLCASSILPGQGISEQYFGPGTRLTVT.

This clone was detected only once. The gene calls are TRBV29-1 and TRBJ1-1; perhaps TRBD1 as D (6 bases). Per germline, CDR1 SQVTM and CDR2 ANQGSEA. Trimming pared 3 bases from V and 5 bases from J, leaving 13 bases between. The CDR3 is 13 residues long. Here the CDR3 reads CSVDTGARTEAFF. The CDR3 DNA follows: TGCAGCGTTGACACGGGGGCTCGGACTGAAGCTTTCTTT.

V is TRBV19 and J is TRBJ1-5; no reliable D call. Germline V CDR1 and CDR2: LNHDA, SQIVND (reference sequence). V lost 0 bases, J lost 0 bases, and 12 bases lay in between. The CDR3 has 17 residues. The CDR3 DNA reads TGTGCCAGTAGTATAGATCTACGCAGGCGTAGCAATCAGCCCCAGCATTTT. Translating gives CASSIDLRRRSNQPQHF. Drawing the rest from reference TRBV19 and TRBJ1-5, the complete variable domain is DGGITQSPKYLFRKEGQNVTLSCEQNLNHDAMYWYRQDPGQGLRLIYYSQIVNDFQKGDIAEGYSVSREKKESFPLTVTSAQKNPTAFYLCASSIDLRRRSNQPQHFGDGTRLSIL.

This chain uses TRBV3-1 (or the pseudogene TRBV3-2) with TRBJ2-3; TRBD2 matches 7 bases. Germline CDR1 is LGHDT and CDR2 is YNNKEL (reference sequence). V was pared by 0 bases and J by 0 bases, with 6 bases of the junction left unmatched. CDR3 length: 17 amino acids. CDR3 in amino acids: CASSQDPLSGSTDTQYF. CDR3 sequence (DNA): TGTGCCAGCAGCCAAGACCCACTTAGCGGGAGCACAGATACGCAGTATTTT.

The V call is TRBV29-1, the J call TRBJ2-2; tentative D call: TRBD1 (5 bases). Germline values: CDR1 SQVTM, CDR2 ANQGSEA. This CDR3 has 12 amino acids. V was cut by 7 bases and J by 2 bases, with 8 bases left in between. The DNA for the CDR3 is TGCAGCGGTGGACAAAACACCGGGGAGCTGTTTTTT. Its protein product is CSGGQNTGELFF.